This T cell receptor beta chain was recovered during a study of T-cell memory formation after mild COVID-19. From germline, CDR1 is GTSNPN and CDR2 SVGIG (reference sequence). The CDR3 runs 13 residues. Between the trimmed V and J ends, which lost 0 bases and 10 bases, there was a span of 15 bases. The TCR alpha and TCR beta cDNA libraries, bearing sample barcodes and UMIs, were generated by 5'RACE using constant-segment primers. TCRdb recomputed calls from the 5' RACE reads with MiXCR, one row per CDR3 protein. This sample has 350,000 to 500,000 distinct CDR3 sequences, with roughly 18% found just once.

What was sequenced was PBMCs or a T cell subset sorted from them (not recorded which). V is TRBV30 and J is TRBJ1-2; no firm D call. The source is a man younger than 35 who had mild COVID-19 (a few samples of this study predate the infection). Cell type and time point are not known. Written as DNA, the CDR3 is TGTGCCTGGAGTGTACGGACCGCAGACGACTACACCTTC. It codes for CAWSVRTADDYTF.